This is a list of T cell receptor beta chains from one sample in a study of T cell responses to AZD1222 COVID-19 vaccine. Sequencing was performed with immunoSEQ multiplex PCR; in TCRdb, only in-frame clones are kept and a portion is missing. The profile shows 250,000 or so clones, 85% to 95% of them singletons. The input for sequencing was peripheral blood, taken on day 0 of AZD1222 vaccination. Source of these receptors: an adult in good health. Each CDR3 is given with its conserved first and last residue. A D gene is named only where the DNA matches it firmly. Clone size is not always given. Where it is, it says once, few, many or a class for expanded clones.

V: TRBV30; size: .; D: .; J: TRBJ1-6; CDR3: CAWSEGSPLHF; DNA: TGTGCCTGGAGTGAGGGTTCACCCCTCCACTTT
V: TRBV18; size: few; D: .; J: TRBJ2-3; CDR3: CASSPPSTDTQYF; DNA: TGTGCCAGCTCACCACCAAGCACAGATACGCAGTATTTT
V: TRBV5-4; size: .; D: TRBD1; J: TRBJ2-7; CDR3: CASRRDRANSYEQYF; DNA: TGTGCCAGCAGAAGGGACAGGGCCAACTCCTACGAGCAGTACTTC
V: TRBV6-5; size: .; D: .; J: TRBJ2-7; CDR3: CASTTVGEQYF; DNA: TGTGCCAGCACCACCGTGGGCGAGCAGTACTTC
V: TRBV28; size: .; D: .; J: TRBJ2-7; CDR3: CASRDDRGGRHEQYF; DNA: TGTGCCAGCAGGGACGACAGGGGAGGGAGACACGAGCAGTACTTC
V: TRBV6-5; size: .; D: .; J: TRBJ2-2; CDR3: CASSLGQNTGELFF; DNA: TGTGCCAGCAGTCTGGGACAGAACACCGGGGAGCTGTTTTTT
V: TRBV6-5; size: once; D: .; J: TRBJ2-1; CDR3: CASTPPGFDEQFF; DNA: TGTGCCAGCACCCCCCCGGGGTTCGATGAGCAGTTCTTC
V: TRBV2; size: .; D: TRBD2; J: TRBJ2-7; CDR3: CASSEGLAPSYEQYF; DNA: TGTGCCAGCAGTGAGGGACTAGCGCCCTCCTACGAGCAGTACTTC
V: TRBV9; size: .; D: .; J: TRBJ2-7; CDR3: CASSSRQVPYEQYF; DNA: TGTGCCAGCAGCTCGAGACAGGTCCCCTACGAGCAGTACTTC
V: TRBV9; size: .; D: .; J: TRBJ1-2; CDR3: CASTGSGRYGYTF; DNA: TGTGCCAGCACCGGCTCAGGGCGGTATGGCTACACCTTC
V: TRBV2; size: .; D: .; J: TRBJ2-6; CDR3: CASSEEGRGANVLTF; DNA: TGTGCCAGCAGTGAAGAGGGGAGAGGGGCCAACGTCCTGACTTTC
V: TRBV7-9; size: once; D: .; J: TRBJ1-1; CDR3: CASSPHNLNTEAFF; DNA: TGTGCCAGCAGCCCCCACAATTTGAACACTGAAGCTTTCTTT
V: TRBV7-6; size: .; D: TRBD1; J: TRBJ2-1; CDR3: CASSSGGEQFF; DNA: TGTGCCAGCAGCTCAGGGGGTGAGCAGTTCTTC
V: TRBV7-8; size: few; D: .; J: TRBJ2-3; CDR3: CASSFVATDTQYF; DNA: TGTGCCAGCAGCTTTGTGGCCACAGATACGCAGTATTTT
V: TRBV11-2; size: .; D: .; J: TRBJ1-2; CDR3: CASSPPSKTAGYTF; DNA: TGTGCCAGCAGCCCCCCTTCCAAGACAGCAGGCTACACCTTC
V: TRBV24-1; size: .; D: TRBD2; J: TRBJ2-7; CDR3: CATSSTSGSYEQYF; DNA: TGTGCCACCAGTTCGACTAGCGGGAGCTACGAGCAGTACTTC
V: TRBV18; size: .; D: TRBD1; J: TRBJ2-2; CDR3: CASSPDRGTGELFF; DNA: TGTGCCAGCTCACCCGACAGGGGAACCGGGGAGCTGTTTTTT
V: TRBV5-1; size: .; D: TRBD2; J: TRBJ2-7; CDR3: CASSSITSGSGYEQYF; DNA: TGCGCCAGCAGCTCCATCACTAGCGGGAGTGGATACGAGCAGTACTTC
V: TRBV3-1/TRBV3-2; size: .; D: .; J: TRBJ2-5; CDR3: CASGLEPQETQYF; DNA: TGTGCCAGTGGGCTCGAGCCACAAGAGACCCAGTACTTC
V: TRBV7-9; size: .; D: .; J: TRBJ2-3; CDR3: CASSYAGTDTQYF; DNA: TGTGCCAGCAGCTACGCCGGCACAGATACGCAGTATTTT
V: TRBV6-5; size: once; D: .; J: TRBJ1-5; CDR3: CASSYKLGQPQHF; DNA: TGTGCCAGCAGTTACAAGTTGGGTCAGCCCCAGCATTTT
V: TRBV6-5; size: .; D: TRBD1; J: TRBJ1-1; CDR3: CASSYPGQGVNTEAFF; DNA: TGTGCCAGCAGTTACCCCGGACAGGGGGTGAACACTGAAGCTTTCTTT
V: TRBV5-1; size: .; D: .; J: TRBJ1-5; CDR3: CASSRFGGTDQPQHF; DNA: TGCGCCAGCAGCCGTTTCGGAGGGACGGATCAGCCCCAGCATTTT
V: TRBV27; size: .; D: TRBD1; J: TRBJ1-1; CDR3: CASSPQGTTEAFF; DNA: TGTGCCAGCTCGCCACAGGGGACCACTGAAGCTTTCTTT
V: TRBV28; size: .; D: TRBD2; J: TRBJ2-1; CDR3: CASSLAGGLLGQFF; DNA: TGTGCCAGCAGTTTAGCGGGGGGGCTCCTGGGGCAGTTCTTC
V: TRBV10-3; size: .; D: .; J: TRBJ1-1; CDR3: CAISRGGTEAFF; DNA: TGTGCCATCAGCCGGGGGGGCACTGAAGCTTTCTTT
V: TRBV12-3/TRBV12-4; size: once; D: .; J: TRBJ1-4; CDR3: CATGAHANEKLFF; DNA: TGTGCCACCGGGGCCCACGCTAATGAAAAACTGTTTTTT
V: TRBV13; size: .; D: .; J: TRBJ2-7; CDR3: CASSHRQSSFADEQYF; DNA: TGTGCCAGCAGCCACCGACAATCCTCTTTCGCCGACGAGCAGTACTTC
V: TRBV4-1; size: few; D: .; J: TRBJ1-6; CDR3: CASSQTDMGFVANSPLHF; DNA: TGCGCCAGCAGCCAAACCGATATGGGGTTTGTGGCAAATTCACCCCTCCACTTT
V: TRBV4-2; size: once; D: .; J: TRBJ1-5; CDR3: CASSQAGQLNQPQHF; DNA: TGTGCCAGCAGCCAAGCGGGGCAGCTCAATCAGCCCCAGCATTTT
V: TRBV9; size: few; D: TRBD2; J: TRBJ2-3; CDR3: CASSTRTSGVEQYF; DNA: TGTGCCAGCAGCACCCGGACTAGCGGGGTGGAGCAGTATTTT
V: TRBV5-1; size: .; D: .; J: TRBJ1-5; CDR3: CASSLTPQGLGNQPQHF; DNA: TGCGCCAGCAGCTTGACCCCACAGGGTCTCGGCAATCAGCCCCAGCATTTT
V: TRBV21-1; size: .; D: .; J: TRBJ2-2; CDR3: CASTRPGELFF; DNA: TGTGCCAGCACCCGACCGGGGGAGCTGTTTTTT
V: TRBV28; size: .; D: TRBD1; J: TRBJ2-7; CDR3: CASSSPRDRGSYEQYF; DNA: TGTGCCAGCAGTTCCCCCCGGGACAGAGGTTCCTACGAGCAGTACTTC
V: TRBV7-9; size: .; D: TRBD1; J: TRBJ1-6; CDR3: CASSLGAGTANSPLHF; DNA: TGTGCCAGCAGCTTAGGGGCCGGGACAGCTAATTCACCCCTCCACTTT
V: TRBV10-1; size: .; D: .; J: TRBJ1-5; CDR3: CAIMSGRQPQHF; DNA: TGCGCCATTATGTCAGGGAGGCAGCCCCAGCATTTT